Reported below is one TCR beta chain. The authors divided CD4+ cells into CD45RA+ naive and CD45RA-negative memory subsets. V was pared by 1 base and J by 6 bases, with 8 bases between. Germline V lookup: CDR1 SGHRS, CDR2 YFSETQ. There are 12 residues in the CDR3. Measured with immunoSEQ multiplex PCR; TCRdb has only the in-frame clones, and not every one. The table includes some 2.4 million clones, roughly 93% detected once. The sample originates from a study of shared clonotypes between healthy human individuals. Study information: Researchers assigned three CD4 naive, three CD4 memory, two CD8 naive and one CD8 memory plate to each donor.

The chain joins TRBV5-1 to TRBJ2-7; D might be TRBD1 or TRBD2, each matching 5 bases. This TCR was recovered from a man between 18 and 35 years old in good health. Some clones in this sample may be carry-over from other donors' samples. Sequencing was carried out using naive CD4+ T cells from PBMCs. The subset denotes: CD45RA+ positively selected. This chain's CDR3 is CASSLPGPEQYF. The CDR3 coding sequence is TGCGCCAGCAGCTTGCCGGGGCCCGAGCAGTACTTC.